The clone carrying this TCR beta chain was found once. The target antigen is unknown. CDR3 length equals 13 residues. Germline values: CDR1 MNHNS, CDR2 SASEGT. Germline trimming cut 5 bases from V and 3 bases from J; bases unmatched to any gene: 3. Assay: immunoSEQ multiplex PCR; the TCRdb copy retains only in-frame clones and omits some. The table lists about 32,000 clones, about 89% of them singletons. These data belong to a study of regulatory and conventional T cells in RAG deficiency. General study findings and limits: Treg unique TCR beta sequences were about 100-fold fewer in Omenn syndrome and CID/AS patients than controls. Patient subsets had shorter CDR3s; Omenn Treg-Tconv overlap exceeded 85%. Shannon entropy fell and Simpson indices rose in RAG-deficient patients.

This sample also appeared in a second study, on regulatory T cells. Per that study: Amplification used 52 TRBV primers and 13 TRBJ primers. In patients, unique TRB V-J pairs were restricted and V/J usage skewed, especially in Tregs.

The clonotype originates from a human donor in good health. Input material: CD8+ T cells sorted from blood. The chain joins TRBV6-1 to TRBJ1-1, with 7 bases identical to TRBD1. The CDR3 bases are TGTGCCAGCAGTCAGGGGGGATACACTGAAGCTTTCTTT. It encodes CASSQGGYTEAFF.